In this sample, the clone carrying this T cell receptor beta chain turned up once. These data originate in a study of blood T cell repertoires in COVID-19. At the level of the study: The samples span acute and convalescent COVID-19 from the United States, Italy and Spain.

Trimming took off 7 bases at V and 3 bases at J, with 15 bases between the two ends. From germline, CDR1 is MNHEY and CDR2 SVGAGI. The length of the CDR3 is 14 residues. Method: immunoSEQ multiplex PCR; TCRdb's copy keeps in-frame clones and lacks some. The sample records about 110,000 clones, around 82% being singletons. The sequencing input was peripheral blood. The rearrangement uses TRBV6-5 and TRBJ1-2, with a weak D call TRBD1 (6 bases). This receptor was identified in a woman aged 55-75 years with acute or convalescent COVID-19. The CDR3 reads CASTRQVRDYGYTF. CDR3 bases: TGTGCCAGCACCAGACAGGTGCGGGACTATGGCTACACCTTC.